This T cell receptor (beta chain) was identified in a study of blood T cells in healthy people across ages. Next came a second PCR, run for about 7 to 12 cycles, which used a sample-barcoded 5' primer along with a J-beta primer mix. Every cDNA molecule carried a tag from a template-switch adaptor bearing 12 random nucleotides. TCRdb re-called the 5' RACE reads through MiXCR, storing one row per CDR3 protein. Seen here are about 830,000 distinct CDR3 sequences, approximately 65% observed once, and the top ten hold 28%. Between the trimmed V and J ends, which lost 1 base and 8 bases, there was a span of 14 bases. CDR1 is MGHDK, CDR2 SYGVNS, per germline. The CDR3 consists of 14 residues. Each sample yielded at least 5 micrograms of PBMC total RNA.

J is TRBJ1-1 and V is TRBV25-1; possibly TRBD1 for D (5 bases). Sequencing input: blood. The TCR was taken from a man aged 25-45 years in good health. The CDR3: CASSEFQGGGEAFF. The CDR3 DNA sequence: TGTGCCAGCAGTGAATTTCAGGGTGGGGGAGAAGCTTTCTTT.